A single TCR beta chain is shown here with its context. TCRdb used MiXCR to reprocess the 5' RACE reads, holding one entry per CDR3 protein. The sample records 55,000 to 70,000 distinct CDR3 sequences, 6.3% being singletons. The time point here: sample taken at primary tumor resection. The data are from a study of spatial heterogeneity in lung cancer. The sequencing here drew on PBMCs, taken at surgery. This TCR was recovered from a female donor with early-stage non-small cell lung cancer.

The CDR3 region is CASSLLAGDTDTQYF. CDR3 sequence (DNA): TGTGCCAGCAGTCTACTAGCGGGAGATACAGATACGCAGTATTTT. The chain uses TRBV12-3 or TRBV12-4 and TRBJ2-3, with 11 nucleotides matching TRBD2. V shed 5 bases, J shed 3 bases, and the junction held 4 bases outside the gene matches. The length of the CDR3 is 15 residues.